Described below is a single TCR beta chain sequence and its context. Its cognate antigen is unknown. The record originates from a study of T cells expressing NK-cell markers. Study context: Eight donors were sequenced, of whom seven were HCMV-seropositive, while the remaining one was HCMV-seronegative.

TCRdb re-called the 5' RACE reads and shows each CDR3 protein once, DNA omitted. The table lists about 450,000 distinct CDR3 sequences, with less than 7.5% in the top ten. Overall study results and limits: HCMV specificity of the expanded NKG2C+ T cell clones stayed unclear.

The CDR3 totals 13 residues. Input material: blood T cells: a sorted CD56 or NKG2C T cell subset, CD4+ or CD8+ T cells, or bulk PBMC T cells (not recorded which). V usage is TRBV12-3 or TRBV12-4 and J usage is TRBJ2-5; TCRdb designates TRBD2, a call that cannot be tested without DNA. The TCR sequence derives from a woman between 18 and 69 years old in good health. The CDR3 protein is CASRGSGSGAQYF.